This TCR beta chain was documented in a study of technical replicates of blood from a handful of donors listed by TCRdb under 2017. On this clone: Its antigen is still unknown. Per-nucleotide qualities are absent, and no much larger clonotype sits a single base away.

The library relied on the immunoSEQ multiplex PCR assay. TCRdb stores this immuneACCESS table with in-frame sequences only. Part of the clones is absent; in the studies checked, under half of the shortfall reflects unresolved V genes, and no reason is known for the rest. The sample table lists over 80,000 clones, around 96% of them with a count of one. Together, the top ten hold approximately 0.33% of the sample. Cut back by 2 bases and 1 base, the V and J ends lie 14 bases apart. Counted from cysteine to phenylalanine, this CDR3 has 16 amino acids. The retained sequence is limited to the CDR3, 48 bases, with the frame set at the first base. CDR1 and CDR2 were assigned from the germline V gene as SGHAT and FQNNGV.

The sequence links TRBV11-2 to TRBJ1-1; TRBD1 might be the D gene, on 6 matching bases. This receptor was obtained from a human donor in good health. The sequencing input was T cells isolated from PBMCs. CDR3 protein: CASSLQWGHKNTEAFF. In nucleotide form, the sequence is TGTGCCAGCAGCTTACAATGGGGACATAAGAACACTGAAGCTTTCTTT. Reference TRBV11-2 and TRBJ1-1 proteins supply the regions before and after the CDR3; the full variable domain is: EAGVAQSPRYKIIEKRQSVAFWCNPISGHATLYWYQQILGQGPKLLIQFQNNGVVDDSQLPKDRFSAERLKGVDSTLKIQPAKLEDSAVYLCASSLQWGHKNTEAFFGQGTRLTVV.